Listed here are 17 T cell receptor beta chains from one sample, sequenced in a study of radiotherapy plus CTLA-4 blockade in lung cancer. The assay was immunoSEQ multiplex PCR, and TCRdb's table has in-frame clones only and misses some. Of fewer than 150,000 clones in the sample, about four fifths were seen once. Sequencing was performed on peripheral blood, taken from a patient treated with radiotherapy plus ipilimumab. The source is a human donor with non-small cell lung cancer who had a partial response to radiotherapy plus ipilimumab.

By proportion, this clone is medium-sized. The J gene is TRBJ1-4, the V gene TRBV14; D is undetermined. The CDR3 totals 11 residues. Germline CDR1 reads SGHDN; CDR2 reads FVKESK. V gave up 4 bases and J gave up 7 bases, with 4 bases separating them. CDR3 amino acids: CASSPGEKLFF. The CDR3 region has the DNA TGTGCCAGCAGCCCGGGTGAAAAACTGTTTTTT. The full variable domain, its missing parts supplied by reference TRBV14 and TRBJ1-4, is EAGVTQFPSHSVIEKGQTVTLRCDPISGHDNLYWYRRVMGKEIKFLLHFVKESKQDESGMPNNRFLAERTGGTYSTLKVQPAELEDSGVYFCASSPGEKLFFGSGTQLSVL.

The chain employs TRBV6-6 and TRBJ2-7, with TRBD2 matching 7 bases. With V trimmed by 8 bases and J by 5 bases, 12 bases remained unmatched. This CDR3 spans 14 amino acids. Germline V gives CDR1 MNHNY, CDR2 SVGAGI (reference sequence). CDR3 sequence reads: CASRAGTTPNEQYV. CDR3 nucleotide sequence: TGTGCCAGCCGGGCCGGGACTACCCCCAACGAGCAGTACGTC.

J is TRBJ2-1 and V is TRBV5-1; D is unclear. Germline V gene sequence: CDR1 SGHRS, CDR2 YFSETQ. V lost 3 bases and J 6 bases, leaving 19 bases between the germline ends. The CDR3 loop spans 16 amino acids. The CDR3 DNA reads TGCGCCAGCAGCTGGCCTCAGGTGCAGCAGGCCAATGAGCAGTTCTTC. The encoded protein is CASSWPQVQQANEQFF.

V gene TRBV7-9 combines with J gene TRBJ1-1; D gene uncertain. Germline assignment: CDR1 SEHNR and CDR2 FQNEAQ (reference sequence). The ends were cut back, 5 bases at V and 0 bases at J, with 10 bases in the middle. The CDR3 has 14 amino acids. DNA of the CDR3: TGTGCCAGCAGCCGGGAGAGCATGAACACTGAAGCTTTCTTT. This encodes CASSRESMNTEAFF.

This sequence joins TRBV27 and TRBJ2-2, with 14 bases lining up with TRBD2. The CDR3 has 15 amino acids. The germline CDR1 and CDR2 sequences are MNHEY and SMNVEV (reference sequence). V gave up 9 bases and J gave up 10 bases; unmatched junction bases: 10. CDR3 loop: CASATGTSGSAELFF. The CDR3 DNA reads TGTGCCAGTGCAACCGGGACTAGCGGGAGTGCGGAGCTGTTTTTT.

The genes are TRBV29-1 and TRBJ2-5; the D gene is possibly TRBD1 (5 bases). In germline, CDR1 is SQVTM, CDR2 ANQGSEA. V lost 7 bases and J lost 1, with 13 bases in between. The CDR3 has 13 residues. CDR3 sequence reads: CSAQGPPQETQYF. DNA for the CDR3: TGCAGCGCCCAGGGCCCTCCCCAAGAGACCCAGTACTTC.

V usage is TRBV5-1 and J usage is TRBJ2-1; TRBD2 is a possible D gene (5 bases). The CDR3 is made up of 15 amino acids. Germline CDR1 and CDR2: SGHRS and YFSETQ. V lost 2 bases and J lost 4, with 13 bases in between. CDR3 DNA sequence: TGCGCCAGCAGCTTTGAGGGAGAACTTTACAATGAGCAGTTCTTC. Translating it yields CASSFEGELYNEQFF.

The chain is built from TRBV27 and TRBJ2-5; weak D call: TRBD1 (6 bases). Trimming removed 5 bases from V and 2 bases from J, with 24 bases in between. The CDR3 runs 18 residues. CDR1 and CDR2 from the germline V gene are MNHEY and SMNVEV (reference sequence). The CDR3 DNA sequence: TGTGCCAGCAGTCCACGGACCCCCGGACAGCTGTTTCAAGAGACCCAGTACTTC. Translating gives CASSPRTPGQLFQETQYF.

J is TRBJ2-5 and V is TRBV6-6, with D possibly being TRBD2 (5 bases). The CDR3 has 12 amino acids. The V end lost 5 bases, the J end lost 5 bases, and 9 bases lay between the germline ends. Germline-derived CDR1 and CDR2 are MNHNY and SVGAGI (reference sequence). The CDR3, as DNA: TGTGCCAGCAGTCGGGGTGGGGAGACCCAGTACTTC. This encodes CASSRGGETQYF.

The J gene is TRBJ2-7, the V gene TRBV19; 9 nucleotides agree with TRBD2. Germline V lookup: CDR1 LNHDA, CDR2 SQIVND (reference sequence). CDR3 length: 16 residues. With V trimmed by 4 bases and J by 2 bases, 9 bases remained unmatched. CDR3 bases: TGTGCCAGTAGTACCCGTAGCGGGAGTCCACCCTACGAGCAGTACTTC. It encodes CASSTRSGSPPYEQYF.

The chain employs TRBV6-5 and TRBJ2-1; D is possibly TRBD1 (5 bases). The germline V and J ends were trimmed by 6 bases and 0 bases, with 9 bases remaining between them. There are 14 residues in the CDR3. Germline CDR1 reads MNHEY; CDR2 reads SVGAGI. CDR3 in DNA: TGTGCCAGCAGGACAGATTTCTCCTACAATGAGCAGTTCTTC. Translated: CASRTDFSYNEQFF.

This clone was seen once. The V gene is TRBV6-5, the J gene TRBJ2-5; D possibly corresponds to TRBD2 (6 bases). Trimming stripped 4 bases from V and 7 bases from J, with 22 bases between. This CDR3 contains 16 residues. CDR1 and CDR2 (germline): MNHEY, SVGAGI. The CDR3 DNA reads as TGTGCCAGCAGTTTGGGGGGAGGAGGTATTCAGGGGACCCAGTACTTC. Its protein is CASSLGGGGIQGTQYF.

The V and J genes are TRBV19 and TRBJ2-3; D is ambiguous. Per the germline V gene, CDR1 is LNHDA and CDR2 is SQIVND (reference sequence). The length of the CDR3 is 13 residues. V lost 2 bases to trimming and J lost 2 bases, with 5 bases between them. This CDR3 is CASSIQFTDTQYF. DNA of the CDR3: TGTGCCAGTAGTATACAGTTCACAGATACGCAGTATTTT.

The chain employs TRBV10-3 and TRBJ1-1; 9 bases agree with TRBD1. Trimming removed 10 bases from V and 0 bases from J; junction bases left unmatched: 12. CDR3 size: 16 residues. CDR1 and CDR2 (germline): ENHRY, SYGVKD. CDR3 amino acids: CATASGTGIVNTEAFF. For the CDR3, the DNA is TGTGCCACCGCCTCCGGGACAGGGATTGTGAACACTGAAGCTTTCTTT.

The chain joins TRBV6-1 to TRBJ2-1; 12 bases are shared with TRBD2. The CDR3 runs to 18 residues. CDR1 MNHNS and CDR2 SASEGT come from the germline V gene. Unmatched junction bases numbered 8, after V lost 1 base and J lost 4 bases. The DNA of the CDR3 is TGTGCCAGCAGTGAAGAAGGGCTAGCGGGAGGGCCATACAATGAGCAGTTCTTC. This encodes CASSEEGLAGGPYNEQFF.

This clone was counted once. This chain joins TRBV7-9 and TRBJ2-5; possible D gene TRBD2, 5 bases. The CDR3 is made up of 11 amino acids. Germline CDR1 and CDR2: SEHNR and FQNEAQ (reference sequence). V dropped 10 bases and J dropped 4 bases, with 10 bases sitting between them. For the CDR3, the DNA is TGTGCCAAGGAGGACGGAGAGACCCAGTACTTC. This codes for CAKEDGETQYF.

The rearrangement uses TRBV6-1 and TRBJ1-5; D is possibly TRBD1 (5 bases). From germline, CDR1 is MNHNS and CDR2 SASEGT. Trimming pared 3 bases from V and 6 bases from J, leaving 18 bases between. The CDR3 spans 16 residues. The DNA of the CDR3 is TGTGCCAGCAGTGACGGACGCTTTCAGGGATTTCAGCCCCAGCATTTT. Encoded protein: CASSDGRFQGFQPQHF.